Sequencing of this TCR beta chain was carried out in a study of blood T cell repertoires in COVID-19. Overall study context: Samples of COVID-19 (acute and convalescent) were obtained from the United States, Italy and Spain. Nucleic acid was either cDNA or gDNA, and it came from T cells, B-cell-depleted T cells, or PBMCs.

As handled by the study authors: Using reference gene primer amplification, nucleated cell counts were estimated. TCRdb's table, derived via immunoSEQ multiplex PCR, lists solely in-frame clones and lacks some. The V and J calls and clone size are taken from that table; D and trimming were inferred from the DNA. This sample has some 80,000 clones; more than 75% occur once, and the top ten carry roughly a fifth. The CDR3 is 14 amino acids. CDR1 and CDR2 from the germline V gene are MNHNY and SVGAGI (reference sequence). Between the trimmed V and J ends, which lost 0 bases and 8 bases, there was a span of 10 bases.

The rearrangement joins TRBV6-6 to TRBJ2-2, with D tentatively TRBD1 (5 bases). The sequencing input was peripheral blood. The TCR was taken from a human donor in a cohort sampled during active COVID-19. The chain's CDR3 is CASSYSQGWGELFF. The CDR3 coding sequence is TGTGCCAGCAGTTACTCCCAGGGTTGGGGGGAGCTGTTTTTT.